Shown below are 6 T cell receptor beta chains from a single sample sequenced in a study of T cell responses to AZD1222 COVID-19 vaccine. Repertoires were generated with immunoSEQ multiplex PCR, while TCRdb's copy carries only in-frame clones and drops some. The table shows 80,000 to 90,000 clones, with under 95% occurring only once. Sequencing used peripheral blood, obtained on day 0 of MenACWY control vaccination. The receptors were sampled from an adult in good health.

This rearrangement joins TRBV7-9 to TRBJ2-1; D is possibly TRBD2 (5 bases). The CDR3 spans 14 residues. Germline V CDR1 and CDR2: SEHNR, FQNEAQ (reference sequence). Deletions cut 2 bases from V and 6 bases from J, with 11 bases between. CDR3 in amino acids: CASSLLQGGNEQFF. The DNA of the CDR3 is TGTGCCAGCAGCTTATTACAAGGAGGCAATGAGCAGTTCTTC.

Here the CDR3 reads CASGTGPSTEAFF. CDR3 DNA: TGCGCCAGCGGGACAGGACCGAGCACTGAAGCTTTCTTT. The V gene is TRBV5-1, the J gene TRBJ1-1, with 8 nucleotides matching TRBD1. The CDR3 has 13 residues. V dropped 7 bases and J dropped 4; count of bases not matched to a gene: 6. CDR1 and CDR2 (germline): SGHRS, YFSETQ.

V and J are TRBV5-6 and TRBJ2-6, with D uncertain. The CDR3 extends over 13 amino acids. V lost 2 bases, J lost 4 bases, and 4 bases lay in between. Looked up from germline, CDR1 is SGHDT and CDR2 is YYEEEE. CDR3 sequence: CASSLSGANVLTF. CDR3 DNA: TGTGCCAGCAGCTTAAGCGGGGCCAACGTCCTGACTTTC.

This clone was detected only a few times. The chain combines TRBV29-1 with TRBJ1-1, with D possibly matching TRBD1 (5 bases). Trimming left V 2 bases short and J 0 bases short, with 19 bases between. The CDR3 has 17 amino acids. Germline V gene sequence: CDR1 SQVTM, CDR2 ANQGSEA. CDR3 sequence: CSVESLKGWGMNTEAFF. CDR3 nucleotides: TGCAGCGTTGAATCCCTGAAGGGGTGGGGGATGAACACTGAAGCTTTCTTT.

The chain couples TRBV11-3 to TRBJ1-1, with D unclear. The V end was cut by 2 bases, the J end by 1 base, with 5 bases between. Germline lookup yields CDR1 SGHNT and CDR2 YENEEA. The CDR3 loop spans 13 amino acids. The CDR3 DNA is TGTGCCAGCAGCTTATCTCCGAACACTGAAGCTTTCTTT. It encodes CASSLSPNTEAFF.

The chain carries TRBV19 and TRBJ1-1, with 12 bases fitting TRBD1. V dropped 6 bases and J dropped 4; count of bases not matched to a gene: 9. Germline CDR1 and CDR2: LNHDA and SQIVND (reference sequence). The CDR3 spans 16 residues. CDR3 loop: CASRTIGDRGPTEAFF. The CDR3 DNA follows: TGTGCCAGTAGAACTATCGGGGACAGGGGGCCCACTGAAGCTTTCTTT.